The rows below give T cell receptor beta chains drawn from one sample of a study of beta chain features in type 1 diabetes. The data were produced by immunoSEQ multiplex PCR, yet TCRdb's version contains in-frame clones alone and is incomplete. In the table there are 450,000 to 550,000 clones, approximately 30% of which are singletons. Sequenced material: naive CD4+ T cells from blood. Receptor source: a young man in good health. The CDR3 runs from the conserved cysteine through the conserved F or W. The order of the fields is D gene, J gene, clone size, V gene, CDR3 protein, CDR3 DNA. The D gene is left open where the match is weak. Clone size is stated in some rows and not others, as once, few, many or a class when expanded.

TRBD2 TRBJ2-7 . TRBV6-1 CASSERLAGDRHGYEQYF TGTGCCAGCAGTGAACGACTAGCGGGAGACCGGCATGGGTACGAGCAGTACTTC
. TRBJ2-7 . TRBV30 CAQQGPFYEQYF TGTGCCCAGCAGGGACCTTTCTACGAGCAGTACTTC
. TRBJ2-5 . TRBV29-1 CSVEDRETQYF TGCAGCGTTGAAGACAGGGAGACCCAGTACTTC
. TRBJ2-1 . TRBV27 CASTKGHRLYNEQFF TGTGCCAGCACCAAGGGACATCGACTGTACAATGAGCAGTTCTTC
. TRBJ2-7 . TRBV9 CASSVHQSSYEQYF TGTGCCAGCAGCGTACACCAGAGCTCCTACGAGCAGTACTTC
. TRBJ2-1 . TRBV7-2 CASSPGPYNEQFF TGTGCCAGCAGCCCCGGACCCTACAATGAGCAGTTCTTC
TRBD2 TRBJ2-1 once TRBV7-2 CASSPQMGLAYNEQFF TGTGCCAGCAGTCCCCAAATGGGACTAGCCTACAATGAGCAGTTCTTC
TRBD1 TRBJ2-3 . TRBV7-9 CASSLGYRGSSTDTQYF TGTGCCAGCAGCTTAGGCTACAGGGGATCTAGCACAGATACGCAGTATTTT
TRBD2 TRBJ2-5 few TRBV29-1 CSVGGSGSGETQYF TGCAGCGTTGGGGGTAGCGGGAGTGGAGAGACCCAGTACTTC
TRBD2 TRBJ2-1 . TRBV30 CAWSLGTSSYNEQFF TGTGCCTGGAGTTTGGGGACTAGCAGCTACAATGAGCAGTTCTTC
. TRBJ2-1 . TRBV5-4 CASSLGASPGRFF TGTGCCAGCAGCTTGGGAGCTTCGCCGGGCCGCTTCTTC
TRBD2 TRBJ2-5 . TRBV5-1 CASTSGTLQETQYF TGCGCCAGCACTAGCGGGACACTCCAAGAGACCCAGTACTTC
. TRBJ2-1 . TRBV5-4 CASSVYRVLNEQFF TGTGCCAGCAGCGTATACAGGGTTCTGAATGAGCAGTTCTTC
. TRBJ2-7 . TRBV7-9 CASSSDTDYEQYF TGTGCCAGCAGCTCAGACACCGATTACGAGCAGTACTTC
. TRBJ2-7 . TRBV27 CASSPWGTSSYEQYF TGTGCCAGCAGTCCCTGGGGAACAAGCTCCTACGAGCAGTACTTC
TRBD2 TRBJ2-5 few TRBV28 CASSWPGGGPETQYF TGTGCCAGCAGTTGGCCGGGAGGAGGCCCCGAGACCCAGTACTTC
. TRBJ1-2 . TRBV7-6 CASSALGETNYGYTF TGTGCCAGCAGCGCCCTCGGGGAGACTAACTATGGCTACACCTTC
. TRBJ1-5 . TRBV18 CASSPLAGSGNQPQHF TGTGCCAGCTCACCCCTTGCAGGTTCGGGCAATCAGCCCCAGCATTTT
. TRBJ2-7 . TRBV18 CASSPAGEGEQYF TGTGCCAGCTCACCGGCAGGGGAGGGCGAGCAGTACTTC
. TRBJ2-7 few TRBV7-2 CASSRDPSAVSYEQYF TGTGCCAGCAGCCGAGATCCTAGCGCGGTTTCCTACGAGCAGTACTTC
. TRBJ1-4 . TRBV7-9 CASSLMSFNEKLFF TGTGCCAGCAGCTTAATGAGCTTTAATGAAAAACTGTTTTTT
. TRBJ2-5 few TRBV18 CASSPLASGQETQYF TGTGCCAGCTCACCACTTGCGTCAGGACAAGAGACCCAGTACTTC
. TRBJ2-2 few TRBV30 CAWKNRAETGELFF TGTGCCTGGAAAAATAGGGCGGAGACCGGGGAGCTGTTTTTT
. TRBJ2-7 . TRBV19 CASSSDTKHEQYF TGTGCCAGTAGCTCGGACACCAAACACGAGCAGTACTTC
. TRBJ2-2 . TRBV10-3 CASQVQGGSGELFF TGTGCCTCCCAGGTCCAGGGCGGATCTGGGGAGCTGTTTTTT
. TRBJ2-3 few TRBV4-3 CASSRTGRTDTQYF TGCGCCAGCAGCCGGACCGGGAGAACAGATACGCAGTATTTT
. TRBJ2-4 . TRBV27 CASSPQYF TGTGCCAGCAGTCCCCAGTACTTC
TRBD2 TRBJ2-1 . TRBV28 CASSPRTSAYNEQFF TGTGCCAGCAGTCCGCGGACTAGCGCCTACAATGAGCAGTTCTTC
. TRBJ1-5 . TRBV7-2 CASSRLGGMSQPQHF TGTGCCAGCAGCCGTCTTGGTGGCATGAGTCAGCCCCAGCATTTT
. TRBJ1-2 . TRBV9 CASSVGLSYAGKHYGYTF TGTGCCAGCAGCGTAGGACTGTCATACGCAGGGAAGCACTATGGCTACACCTTC
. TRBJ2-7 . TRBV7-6 CASSLEGQGTEQYF TGTGCCAGCAGCTTAGAAGGCCAGGGGACCGAGCAGTACTTC
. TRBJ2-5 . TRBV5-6 CASSLGANQETQYF TGTGCCAGCAGCTTGGGTGCGAACCAAGAGACCCAGTACTTC
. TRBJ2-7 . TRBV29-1 CSVETTGFGEQYF TGCAGCGTCGAAACTACAGGGTTCGGCGAGCAGTACTTC
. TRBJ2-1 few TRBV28 CASRSGADYNEQFF TGTGCCAGCAGGTCAGGGGCGGACTACAATGAGCAGTTCTTC
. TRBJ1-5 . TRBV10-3 CAISDLNQPQHF TGTGCCATCAGTGACCTTAATCAGCCCCAGCATTTT
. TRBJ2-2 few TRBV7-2 CASSLAAGGELFF TGTGCCAGCAGCTTAGCAGCAGGCGGGGAGCTGTTTTTT
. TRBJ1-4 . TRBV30 CAWSPRIWEKLFF TGTGCCTGGAGCCCTCGAATATGGGAAAAACTGTTTTTT
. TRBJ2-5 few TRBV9 CASSPQASSKETQYF TGTGCCAGCAGCCCCCAGGCTTCCAGTAAAGAGACCCAGTACTTC
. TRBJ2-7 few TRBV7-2 CASGRMYGYEQYF TGTGCCAGCGGGAGGATGTACGGCTACGAGCAGTACTTC
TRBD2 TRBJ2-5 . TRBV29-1 CSVELGLAGGPPETQYF TGCAGCGTTGAATTGGGACTAGCGGGAGGGCCCCCGGAGACCCAGTACTTC
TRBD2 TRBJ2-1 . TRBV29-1 CSVALAGYNEQFF TGCAGCGTTGCTCTAGCGGGGTACAATGAGCAGTTCTTC
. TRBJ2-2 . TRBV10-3 CAIRSERSTGELFF TGTGCCATCAGGAGCGAGCGCTCCACCGGGGAGCTGTTTTTT
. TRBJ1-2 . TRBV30 CAWSAGTTNYGYTF TGTGCCTGGAGCGCCGGGACAACTAACTATGGCTACACCTTC
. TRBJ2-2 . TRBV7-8 CASSVTGELFF TGTGCCAGCAGCGTCACCGGGGAGCTGTTTTTT
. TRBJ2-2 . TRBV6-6 CASSFYSGNTGELFF TGTGCCAGCAGTTTCTATAGCGGGAACACCGGGGAGCTGTTTTTT
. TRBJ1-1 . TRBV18 CATRHPNTEAFF TGTGCCACCCGTCACCCGAACACTGAAGCTTTCTTT
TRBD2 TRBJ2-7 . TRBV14 CASSQRAGSSYEQYF TGTGCCAGCAGCCAACGAGCGGGAAGCTCCTACGAGCAGTACTTC
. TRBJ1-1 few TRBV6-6 CASSSVGLSEAFF TGTGCCAGCAGTTCAGTAGGGTTGTCCGAAGCTTTCTTT
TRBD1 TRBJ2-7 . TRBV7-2 CASSRQGGNEQYF TGTGCCAGCAGTCGACAGGGGGGTAACGAGCAGTACTTC
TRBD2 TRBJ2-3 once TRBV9 CASSGTSVRTDTQYF TGTGCCAGCAGCGGTACTAGCGTTCGCACAGATACGCAGTATTTT
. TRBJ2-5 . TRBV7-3 CASSLGGSQETQYF TGTGCCAGCAGCCTAGGGGGGAGTCAAGAGACCCAGTACTTC
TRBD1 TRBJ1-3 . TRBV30 CAWSRTGVSGNTIYF TGTGCCTGGAGTCGCACAGGGGTGAGTGGAAACACCATATATTTT
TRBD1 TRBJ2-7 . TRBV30 CARDRGHEQYF TGTGCCCGGGACAGGGGCCACGAGCAGTACTTC
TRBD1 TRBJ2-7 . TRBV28 CASRGQGSYEQYF TGTGCCAGCAGAGGACAGGGGTCCTACGAGCAGTACTTC
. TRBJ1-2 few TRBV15 CATSRENAPNYGYTF TGTGCCACCAGCAGAGAAAACGCACCGAACTATGGCTACACCTTC